The 2 T cell receptor beta chains below were found in one sample sequenced in a study of beta chain features in type 1 diabetes. No antigens are known for them. General study points: A moderate, significant TCRB CDR3 shortening appeared in type 1 diabetes across four CD4+ subsets.

Expressed TCRB transcripts were sequenced after all isolated RNA was converted to cDNA. Libraries were prepared by immunoSEQ multiplex PCR; TCRdb keeps only in-frame clonotypes and omits some of them. The profile shows some 170,000 clones, roughly 60% of them singletons. Sequencing input: naive CD4+ T cells from blood. The source is a man aged 25 to 40 with type 1 diabetes.

The V and J genes are TRBV25-1 and TRBJ2-5; either TRBD1 or TRBD2 may fit D (6 bases each). CDR1 is MGHDK and CDR2 is SYGVNS in the germline V gene. Between the trimmed V and J ends, which lost 4 bases and 4 bases, there was a span of 13 bases. CDR3 length equals 14 residues. The CDR3 region is CASSVGGARETQYF. In nucleotides, the CDR3 is TGTGCCAGCAGTGTGGGGGGCGCCCGAGAGACCCAGTACTTC.

Remarks on this clone: One end of the junction is discordant with germline, which a read error may explain. The chain uses TRBV29-1 and TRBJ1-4; TRBD1 might be the D (6 bases). The germline CDR1 and CDR2 sequences are SQVTM and ANQGSEA. This CDR3 spans 13 amino acids. The CDR3 spells CSVKDRLNEKLFF. CDR3 bases: TGCAGCGTTAAAGACAGGCTGAATGAAAAACTGTTTTTT.